Shown below are 32 T cell receptor beta chains from a single sample sequenced in a study of blood T cell repertoires in COVID-19. This table comes from immunoSEQ multiplex PCR, and its TCRdb copy is limited to in-frame clones, with some not included. The sample has around 120,000 clones, about 83% seen once. Input material: peripheral blood. All receptors derive from a man between 65 and 79 years old with acute or convalescent COVID-19.

This clone was seen just once. V usage is TRBV19 and J usage is TRBJ1-1; no clear D gene. This CDR3 has 13 residues. CDR1 LNHDA and CDR2 SQIVND come from the germline V gene (reference sequence). Between the trimmed V and J ends, which lost 1 base and 6 bases, there was a span of 9 bases. Here the CDR3 DNA reads TGTGCCAGTAGTATAGGACAAACATCTGAAGCTTTCTTT. This sequence encodes CASSIGQTSEAFF.

The rearrangement links TRBV13 to TRBJ2-7, with 7 bases matching TRBD1. The CDR3 extends over 14 amino acids. CDR1 is PRHDT, CDR2 FYEKMQ, per germline (reference sequence). Losses at the gene ends were 3 bases for V and 5 bases for J; bases not matched to a gene: 7. The CDR3 DNA sequence: TGTGCCAGCAGCTTGGGCCTCCAGGGGGACGAGCAGTACTTC. This gives the protein CASSLGLQGDEQYF.

The gene calls are TRBV20-1 and TRBJ1-3; TRBD1 matches at 7 bases. V dropped 3 bases and J dropped 0; count of bases not matched to a gene: 17. The CDR3 has 19 amino acids. Germline V gene data show CDR1 as DFQATT and CDR2 as SNEGSKA (reference sequence). The CDR3 coding sequence is TGCAGTGCTAGTGGACCGGGACAGTTTACCGGCAGCTCTGGAAACACCATATATTTT. It is translated as CSASGPGQFTGSSGNTIYF.

The chain combines TRBV6-5 with TRBJ2-7, with D hard to call. Deletions cut 2 bases from V and 7 bases from J, with 12 bases between. In germline, CDR1 is MNHEY, CDR2 SVGAGI. The CDR3 runs to 13 residues. The CDR3 sequence is CASSYGLLFEQYF. The DNA of the CDR3 is TGTGCCAGCAGTTACGGGCTCCTCTTTGAGCAGTACTTC.

The rearrangement uses TRBV30 and TRBJ1-6, with a possible D match to TRBD1 (6 bases). Germline CDR1 GTSNPN, CDR2 SVGIG (reference sequence). Trimming left V 4 bases short and J 10 bases short, with 14 bases between. CDR3 size: 13 residues. As DNA, the CDR3 is TGTGCCTGGACAGGGACACGTTCATCACCCCTCCACTTT. Translating gives CAWTGTRSSPLHF.

This clone was seen only a few times. The CDR3 DNA is TGTGCCAGCAGCTTCTACTTACAGGGTAACACCGGGGAGCTGTTTTTT. This sequence encodes CASSFYLQGNTGELFF. The V call is TRBV7-2, the J call TRBJ2-2; D possibly corresponds to TRBD1 (6 bases). Germline CDR1 SGHTA, CDR2 FQGNSA. V lost 3 bases and J 2 bases, leaving 13 bases between the germline ends. CDR3 length: 16 residues.

The chain carries TRBV5-1 and TRBJ2-2, with D unresolved. This CDR3 is 16 amino acids long. Trimming pared 0 bases from V and 1 base from J, leaving 10 bases between. The germline CDR1 and CDR2 sequences are SGHRS and YFSETQ. The CDR3 loop is CASSLAMLQNTGELFF. CDR3 nucleotides: TGCGCCAGCAGCTTGGCAATGTTACAGAACACCGGGGAGCTGTTTTTT.

The chain combines TRBV12-3 or TRBV12-4 with TRBJ1-1; D unclear. The CDR3 loop spans 12 amino acids. The V end was cut by 10 bases, the J end by 4 bases, with 13 bases between. Here the CDR3 DNA reads TGTGCCACCGCCGACCGACTCACTGAAGCTTTCTTT. Its protein is CATADRLTEAFF.

This chain uses TRBV28 with TRBJ2-5; 7 nucleotides line up with TRBD1. The CDR3 consists of 18 residues. Trimming took 3 bases from V and 5 from J; bases not matched to a gene: 18. The germline gives CDR1 MDHEN, CDR2 SYDVKM. Written as DNA, the CDR3 is TGTGCCAGCAGTTTTCAACAGGGGATACCCCCCGATGGGGAGACCCAGTACTTC. Residues: CASSFQQGIPPDGETQYF. Combining the CDR3 with reference TRBV28 and TRBJ2-5 gives the whole variable domain DVKVTQSSRYLVKRTGEKVFLECVQDMDHENMFWYRQDPGLGLRLIYFSYDVKMKEKGDIPEGYSVSREKKERFSLILESASTNQTSMYLCASSFQQGIPPDGETQYFGPGTRLLVL.

The chain recombines TRBV11-2 with TRBJ2-7; D not certain. CDR1 is SGHAT and CDR2 is FQNNGV in the germline V gene. V lost 5 bases, J lost 2 bases, and 10 bases lay in between. This CDR3 comprises 13 residues. The CDR3 DNA sequence: TGTGCCAGCAGCCCTTACACCACCTACGAGCAGTACTTC. This encodes CASSPYTTYEQYF.

The genes are TRBV18 and TRBJ2-1; 12 bases fit TRBD2. The germline gives CDR1 KGHSH, CDR2 LQKENI. CDR3 length: 15 residues. Trimming at V came to 3 bases and at J to 5 bases, leaving 2 bases not matched to a gene. CDR3 protein: CASSPTSGSNNEQFF. The CDR3 DNA follows: TGTGCCAGCTCACCGACTAGCGGGAGTAACAATGAGCAGTTCTTC.

This rearrangement joins TRBV29-1 to TRBJ1-1; possibly TRBD1 for D (5 bases). V was trimmed by 1 base and J by 3 bases, leaving 12 bases between them. CDR1 and CDR2 (germline): SQVTM, ANQGSEA. The CDR3 runs to 14 residues. DNA for the CDR3: TGCAGCGTTGAAGGGGGGGACTTCGACACTGAAGCTTTCTTT. Translated, it gives CSVEGGDFDTEAFF.

This clone was seen a handful of times. The gene calls are TRBV4-1 and TRBJ1-2, with TRBD1 matching over 10 bases. The CDR3 is 16 residues long. Per germline, CDR1 MGHRA and CDR2 YSYEKL. The V and J ends lost 2 bases and 6 bases, in that order; junction bases with no gene match: 9. The CDR3 spells CASSQTPGQGIDGYTF. The CDR3 DNA reads TGCGCCAGCAGCCAAACCCCGGGACAGGGGATCGATGGCTACACCTTC.

The chain is built from TRBV19 and TRBJ1-1; the D is unclear. The V gene lost 0 bases and the J gene lost 6 bases, with 11 bases spanning the gap. Germline lookup yields CDR1 LNHDA and CDR2 SQIVND (reference sequence). This CDR3 contains 14 residues. Written as DNA, the CDR3 is TGTGCCAGTAGTATAGATTTGAAGACTCCTGAAGCTTTCTTT. This gives the protein CASSIDLKTPEAFF.

The chain employs TRBV11-2 and TRBJ2-3, with 12 nucleotides matching TRBD2. CDR1 is SGHAT, CDR2 FQNNGV, per germline. V gave up 6 bases and J gave up 2 bases; unmatched junction bases: 12. CDR3 length: 18 residues. The CDR3 protein is CASRPLTSGRKITDTQYF. In nucleotides, the CDR3 is TGTGCCAGCAGACCTTTGACTAGCGGGAGAAAGATCACAGATACGCAGTATTTT.

The CDR3 sequence: CASSLTGDTQYF. CDR3 sequence (DNA): TGCGCCAGCAGCTTAACTGGAGATACGCAGTATTTT. The rearrangement uses TRBV5-1 and TRBJ2-3; D remains unclear. Germline CDR1 and CDR2: SGHRS and YFSETQ. The CDR3 length is 12 residues. Trimming took off 2 bases at V and 5 bases at J, with 6 bases between the two ends.

The chain combines TRBV2 with TRBJ1-5; no clear D. The CDR3 runs to 11 residues. Germline V CDR1 and CDR2: SNHLY, FYNNEI. Trimming stripped 6 bases from V and 4 bases from J, with 4 bases between. CDR3 sequence reads: CASSLNQPQHF. The CDR3 nucleotides are TGTGCCAGCAGCTTAAATCAGCCCCAGCATTTT.

This clone occurred many times. The sample holds other DNA sequences that translate to the same CDR3. For the CDR3, the DNA is TGCAGTGCCGCGGGGGGGAATGAGCAGTTCTTC. This gives the protein CSAAGGNEQFF. The rearrangement links TRBV20-1 to TRBJ2-1; 9 nucleotides align to TRBD2. This CDR3 contains 11 residues. Trimming removed 6 bases from V and 7 bases from J; junction bases left unmatched: 1. Germline-derived CDR1 and CDR2 are DFQATT and SNEGSKA (reference sequence).

This clone was seen a single time. The chain links TRBV28 to TRBJ2-7; a weak D match, TRBD2 (6 bases). Trimming removed 3 bases from V and 8 bases from J, with 14 bases in between. The germline CDR1 and CDR2 sequences are MDHEN and SYDVKM. This CDR3 contains 13 residues. CDR3 amino acids: CASSFGSHTKQYF. The CDR3 DNA is TGTGCCAGCAGTTTCGGGAGCCATACGAAGCAGTACTTC.

The chain recombines TRBV25-1 with TRBJ2-3; TRBD2 aligns across 9 bases. The ends lost 8 bases at V and 4 bases at J; junction bases unmatched: 10. In germline, CDR1 is MGHDK, CDR2 SYGVNS. This CDR3 comprises 15 residues. The CDR3 spells CASGAAGGLPDTQYF. CDR3 nucleotides: TGTGCCAGCGGTGCGGCGGGAGGGCTTCCAGATACGCAGTATTTT. Using reference TRBV25-1 and TRBJ2-3 for the parts outside the CDR3, the full variable domain is EADIYQTPRYLVIGTGKKITLECSQTMGHDKMYWYQQDPGMELHLIHYSYGVNSTEKGDLSSESTVSRIRTEHFPLTLESARPSHTSQYLCASGAAGGLPDTQYFGPGTRLTVL.

As regards this clone: Within the sample, other DNA sequences also encode this same CDR3. J is TRBJ2-1 and V is TRBV7-3; 10 bases agree with TRBD2. Germline-derived CDR1 and CDR2 are SGHTA and FQGTGA. CDR3 length equals 15 residues. Germline trimming cut 5 bases from V and 4 bases from J; bases unmatched to any gene: 5. DNA for the CDR3: TGTGCCAGCAGCCAAGGACTAGCGGCTTACAATGAGCAGTTCTTC. Amino acids: CASSQGLAAYNEQFF.

The genes are TRBV19 and TRBJ2-7; TRBD2 matches 9 bases. The CDR3 sequence is 15 residues long. Germline lookup yields CDR1 LNHDA and CDR2 SQIVND (reference sequence). Germline trimming cut 2 bases from V and 1 base from J; bases unmatched to any gene: 3. CDR3 region: CASSIKAGGSYEQYF. CDR3 coding DNA: TGTGCCAGTAGTATAAAAGCGGGGGGATCCTACGAGCAGTACTTC.

The sample holds many counts of this clone. The chain uses TRBV2 and TRBJ2-7; D not resolved. Germline assignment: CDR1 SNHLY and CDR2 FYNNEI. Trimming pared 6 bases from V and 2 bases from J, leaving 11 bases between. The length of the CDR3 is 13 residues. The CDR3 here is CASSLPLTYEQYF. CDR3 DNA: TGTGCCAGCAGCCTTCCTTTAACCTACGAGCAGTACTTC.

This rearrangement joins TRBV3-1 (or the pseudogene TRBV3-2) to TRBJ2-2; TRBD2 matches 10 bases. V was clipped by 3 bases and J by 7 bases; unmatched bases: 8. Germline CDR1 reads LGHDT; CDR2 reads YNNKEL (reference sequence). The CDR3 is 16 amino acids. This CDR3 is CASSHGTSEGLGELFF. The CDR3 DNA is TGTGCCAGCAGCCACGGGACTAGCGAAGGGCTCGGGGAGCTGTTTTTT.

V gene TRBV5-8 combines with J gene TRBJ2-2, with 15 bases matching TRBD2. Germline CDR1 and CDR2: SGHTS and YDEGEE. The CDR3 has 18 amino acids. With 3 bases clipped from V and 4 bases from J, the junction kept 7 bases outside the gene matches. The CDR3 is CASSSGLAGGLSTGELFF. The DNA for the CDR3 is TGTGCCAGCAGCTCCGGACTAGCGGGGGGGCTAAGCACCGGGGAGCTGTTTTTT. Drawing the rest from reference TRBV5-8 and TRBJ2-2, the complete variable domain is EAGVTQSPTHLIKTRGQQATLRCSPISGHTSVYWYQQALGLGLQFLLWYDEGEERNRGNFPPRFSGRQFPNYSSELNVNALELEDSALYLCASSSGLAGGLSTGELFFGEGSRLTVL.

V and J are TRBV29-1 and TRBJ1-2; D remains unclear. V lost 3 bases and J lost 4, with 12 bases in between. Germline V gene sequence: CDR1 SQVTM, CDR2 ANQGSEA. The CDR3 has 13 amino acids. CDR3 coding DNA: TGCAGCGTTGAGGGCGCAGAACGCTATGGCTACACCTTC. Translated: CSVEGAERYGYTF.

The V gene is TRBV4-2, the J gene TRBJ2-7; tentatively, D is TRBD2 (7 bases). Per the germline V gene, CDR1 is LGHNA and CDR2 is YNFKEQ. The CDR3 is made up of 15 amino acids. V was cut by 0 bases and J by 4 bases, with 13 bases left in between. The CDR3 DNA follows: TGTGCCAGCAGCCAAGATGAGGGGGAGGGGTACGAGCAGTACTTC. Translation: CASSQDEGEGYEQYF.

This clone was counted between two and nine times. This chain links TRBV13 with TRBJ2-7; D call uncertain. The CDR3 is 12 amino acids. V was clipped by 4 bases and J by 1 base, with 5 bases between them. The germline V gene encodes CDR1 PRHDT and CDR2 FYEKMQ (reference sequence). Here the CDR3 reads CASSSQSYEQYF. The CDR3, as DNA: TGTGCCAGCAGCTCCCAGTCCTACGAGCAGTACTTC.

V gene TRBV9 combines with J gene TRBJ2-1; 8 nucleotides line up with TRBD2. This CDR3 comprises 18 residues. V lost 0 bases, J lost 0 bases, and 8 bases stayed unmatched. CDR1 is SGDLS and CDR2 is YYNGEE in the germline V gene. CDR3 loop: CASSVGSSGTSSYNEQFF. The CDR3 coding sequence is TGTGCCAGCAGCGTAGGTAGTAGCGGGACTAGCTCCTACAATGAGCAGTTCTTC.

The chain joins TRBV3-1 (or the pseudogene TRBV3-2) to TRBJ2-1; D gene ambiguous. This CDR3 contains 16 residues. The germline V gene has CDR1 LGHDT and CDR2 YNNKEL (reference sequence). V lost 4 bases, J lost 7 bases, and 20 bases lay in between. The DNA for the CDR3 is TGTGCCAGCAGCCCCCTAGGCACTGCTCGTGAGAATGAGCAGTTCTTC. This encodes CASSPLGTARENEQFF.

V usage is TRBV19 and J usage is TRBJ1-1, with a tentative D call TRBD1 (5 bases). The V and J ends lost 3 bases and 10 bases respectively, with 9 bases between them. The CDR3 is 11 residues long. CDR1 is LNHDA, CDR2 SQIVND, per germline (reference sequence). The CDR3: CASSMGGRAFF. Here the CDR3 DNA reads TGTGCCAGTAGTATGGGGGGACGAGCTTTCTTT.

This clone has a handful of counts. The chain uses TRBV7-9 and TRBJ1-5; no clear D. Trimming stripped 1 base from V and 3 bases from J, with 10 bases between. From germline, CDR1 is SEHNR and CDR2 FQNEAQ (reference sequence). This CDR3 has 15 amino acids. CDR3 sequence (DNA): TGTGCCAGCAGCTTAGGTCCTCAGTCCAATCAGCCCCAGCATTTT. Translated, it gives CASSLGPQSNQPQHF.